Presented here are 22 T cell receptor beta chains from one specimen sequenced in a study of blood T cell repertoires in COVID-19. Profiled with immunoSEQ multiplex PCR; TCRdb holds only in-frame clones, not every one. Here the sample spans 150,000 to 180,000 clones, 70% to 85% being singletons. Sequencing was performed on peripheral blood. These receptor sequences come from a woman aged 60-75 years with acute or convalescent COVID-19.

The CDR3 nucleotides read TGTGCCGTCGGTTTAGTTGGGGCCGGGGGCTACACCTTC. Translating it yields CAVGLVGAGGYTF. V and J are TRBV30 and TRBJ1-2; maybe TRBD1 (5 bases). The CDR3 length is 13 residues. V was pared by 8 bases and J by 8 bases, with 21 bases between. Germline CDR1 is GTSNPN and CDR2 is SVGIG (reference sequence).

The CDR3 region has the DNA TGCGCCAGCAGCAGGCCCCGCGGGAGAACCACAGATACGCAGTATTTT. Its translation is CASSRPRGRTTDTQYF. This chain uses TRBV5-1 with TRBJ2-3; TRBD2 matches 7 bases. Germline assignment: CDR1 SGHRS and CDR2 YFSETQ. The CDR3 sequence is 16 residues long. V shed 4 bases, J shed 2 bases, and the junction held 10 bases outside the gene matches.

This clone was detected only once. The chain carries TRBV28 and TRBJ1-2, with D perhaps TRBD1 (5 bases). This CDR3 comprises 16 residues. V was trimmed by 6 bases and J by 1 base, leaving 18 bases between them. From germline, CDR1 is MDHEN and CDR2 SYDVKM. CDR3 residues: CASRGVRAPDNYGYTF. The CDR3 DNA reads TGTGCCAGCAGAGGCGTCAGGGCTCCGGATAACTATGGCTACACCTTC.

The chain carries TRBV18 and TRBJ1-4; the match to TRBD1 covers 8 bases. This CDR3 comprises 16 residues. V shed 2 bases and J 1 base; nucleotides not matched to a gene: 3. Per the germline V gene, CDR1 is KGHSH and CDR2 is LQKENI. In nucleotides, the CDR3 is TGTGCCAGCTCACCAGGGACAGGAGGAACTAATGAAAAACTGTTTTTT. Its protein is CASSPGTGGTNEKLFF. Variable domain in full (rest from reference TRBV18 and TRBJ1-4): NAGVMQNPRHLVRRRGQEARLRCSPMKGHSHVYWYRQLPEEGLKFMVYLQKENIIDESGMPKERFSAEFPKEGPSILRIQQVVRGDSAAYFCASSPGTGGTNEKLFFGSGTQLSVL.

The V gene is TRBV6-5, the J gene TRBJ1-1, with 7 positions matching TRBD1. The germline gives CDR1 MNHEY, CDR2 SVGAGI. The V segment lost 8 bases and the J segment 6 bases; nucleotides outside the gene matches: 12. The CDR3 contains 14 residues. CDR3 sequence (DNA): TGTGCCAGCTGGACCGGGACAGCACTGGCTGAAGCTTTCTTT. This sequence encodes CASWTGTALAEAFF.

The CDR3 loop is CASSQGYEQFF. For the CDR3, the DNA is TGTGCCAGCAGTCAGGGTTATGAGCAGTTCTTC. The gene calls are TRBV6-5 and TRBJ2-1; D may be TRBD1 (5 bases). V lost 5 bases, J lost 8 bases, and 7 bases lay in between. This CDR3 is built from 11 residues. Germline CDR1 and CDR2: MNHEY and SVGAGI.

The V call is TRBV6-6, the J call TRBJ1-1; 9 positions match TRBD1. Germline CDR1 is MNHNY and CDR2 is SVGAGI (reference sequence). The V gene end was trimmed by 3 bases and the J gene end by 5 bases; junction bases not matched to a gene: 7. CDR3 size: 15 residues. CDR3: CASSYPSGQGTEAFF. The CDR3 region has the DNA TGTGCCAGCAGTTATCCCTCGGGACAGGGTACTGAAGCTTTCTTT.

This chain joins TRBV10-3 and TRBJ1-1, with a tentative D call TRBD1 (6 bases). The V end was cut by 9 bases, the J end by 7 bases, with 18 bases between. This CDR3 is 13 amino acids long. Germline-derived CDR1 and CDR2 are ENHRY and SYGVKD. The CDR3 sequence is CAIRGGEESEAFF. In DNA, the CDR3 is TGTGCCATTAGGGGGGGGGAGGAGAGTGAAGCTTTCTTT.

The chain couples TRBV19 to TRBJ1-6, with D unresolved. V was pared by 5 bases and J by 6 bases, with 11 bases between. The CDR3 is made up of 14 amino acids. Germline CDR1 and CDR2: LNHDA and SQIVND (reference sequence). The CDR3 coding sequence is TGTGCCAGTAGTCCGGGGTCGACTAATTCACCCCTCCACTTT. Its protein product is CASSPGSTNSPLHF.

This chain links TRBV28 with TRBJ2-5; TRBD2 matches 10 bases. V was pared by 4 bases and J by 7 bases, with 9 bases of the junction left unmatched. From germline, CDR1 is MDHEN and CDR2 SYDVKM. This CDR3 has 15 amino acids. The CDR3 DNA reads TGTGCCAGCAGTTGGGCCGGGACTAGCGAAGGGACCCAGTACTTC. As protein: CASSWAGTSEGTQYF.

V is TRBV29-1 and J is TRBJ1-6, with TRBD1 matching over 7 bases. The length of the CDR3 is 16 residues. Losses at the gene ends were 3 bases for V and 9 bases for J; bases not matched to a gene: 14. Germline CDR1 is SQVTM and CDR2 is ANQGSEA. The CDR3 DNA follows: TGCAGCGTTGAGCGCCAGACAGGGTGTAAAGGTTCACCCCTCCACTTT. Protein product: CSVERQTGCKGSPLHF.

This clone was observed a few times. This chain connects TRBV7-9 to TRBJ1-4, with D perhaps TRBD1 (5 bases). This CDR3 spans 13 amino acids. Germline-derived CDR1 and CDR2 are SEHNR and FQNEAQ (reference sequence). V shed 2 bases and J shed 8 bases, with 9 bases lying between them. CDR3 nucleotides: TGTGCCAGCAGCTTACGCAGGGCGGAAAAACTGTTTTTT. Translated, it gives CASSLRRAEKLFF.

The chain carries TRBV6-2 or TRBV6-3 and TRBJ2-5, with D unresolved. This CDR3 spans 14 amino acids. Germline V gives CDR1 MNHEY, CDR2 SVGEGT. V shed 5 bases and J shed 2 bases, with 12 bases lying between them. Here the CDR3 reads CASSAVTVQETQYF. The DNA of the CDR3 is TGTGCCAGCAGTGCCGTGACTGTACAAGAGACCCAGTACTTC.

The V and J genes are TRBV11-2 and TRBJ1-1; D gene uncertain. Germline V lookup: CDR1 SGHAT, CDR2 FQNNGV. V was clipped by 3 bases and J by 5 bases, with 13 bases between them. This CDR3 comprises 14 residues. The CDR3 loop is CASSFHGLRTEAFF. The CDR3 coding sequence is TGTGCCAGCAGCTTTCACGGTCTGAGAACTGAAGCTTTCTTT.

This chain joins TRBV7-9 and TRBJ2-5, with 8 positions matching TRBD1. This CDR3 is built from 15 residues. Germline V gene lookup returns CDR1 SEHNR and CDR2 FQNEAQ (reference sequence). Trimming took 4 bases from V and 5 from J; bases not matched to a gene: 9. Written as DNA, the CDR3 is TGTGCCAGCAGCTGGCGACAGGGGTTGCGGGAGACCCAGTACTTC. It specifies CASSWRQGLRETQYF.

This clone was seen a handful of times. The same CDR3 is also encoded by other DNA sequences in this sample. The CDR3 loop is CASSLGQGGNTIYF. The DNA of the CDR3 is TGCGCCAGCAGCTTGGGACAGGGAGGAAACACCATATATTTT. V usage is TRBV5-1 and J usage is TRBJ1-3; 7 bases agree with TRBD1. The CDR3 sequence is 14 residues long. V lost 0 bases to trimming and J lost 4 bases; unmatched junction nucleotides: 1. CDR1 and CDR2 from the germline V gene are SGHRS and YFSETQ.

This clone was seen a single time. The chain joins TRBV4-1 to TRBJ2-3, with TRBD2 identical over 9 bases. Trimming took 1 base from V and 5 from J; bases not matched to a gene: 13. Germline V gene lookup returns CDR1 MGHRA and CDR2 YSYEKL. The CDR3 contains 18 residues. Here the CDR3 DNA reads TGCGCCAGCAGCCAAGCCCAAGGGGCGGGGGGGCTCGGAGATACGCAGTATTTT. Amino acids: CASSQAQGAGGLGDTQYF.

V usage is TRBV5-4 and J usage is TRBJ1-2, with 10 bases that match TRBD1. The CDR3 totals 14 residues. Losses at the gene ends were 3 bases for V and 8 bases for J; bases not matched to a gene: 7. Germline assignment: CDR1 SGHNT and CDR2 YYREEE (reference sequence). CDR3 sequence (DNA): TGTGCCAGCAGCTCCAAGACAGGGGGCAGCGGCTACACCTTC. It specifies CASSSKTGGSGYTF.

This clone was recorded once. The J gene is TRBJ2-7, the V gene TRBV11-2; 12 bases match TRBD2. CDR3 size: 15 residues. V was clipped by 5 bases and J by 6 bases; unmatched bases: 8. Germline lookup yields CDR1 SGHAT and CDR2 FQNNGV. The CDR3 sequence: CASSRTSGGSSEQYF. DNA for the CDR3: TGTGCCAGCAGCCGTACTAGCGGGGGGTCTAGCGAGCAGTACTTC.

This rearrangement joins TRBV7-2 to TRBJ2-1; 8 bases line up with TRBD2. The CDR3 is 14 amino acids. Germline V gene data show CDR1 as SGHTA and CDR2 as FQGNSA. Trimming removed 1 base from V and 15 bases from J; junction bases left unmatched: 11. CDR3 protein: CASSLGSSGSPPFF. In DNA form, the CDR3 reads TGTGCCAGCAGCTTAGGGTCTAGCGGGTCCCCACCGTTCTTC.

V gene TRBV6-5 combines with J gene TRBJ1-5; D is unresolved. CDR1 and CDR2 from the germline V gene are MNHEY and SVGAGI. V lost 7 bases and J 0 bases, leaving 13 bases between the germline ends. The CDR3 contains 15 residues. Here the CDR3 reads CASTANGNSNQPQHF. The DNA for the CDR3 is TGTGCCAGCACCGCCAACGGTAATAGCAATCAGCCCCAGCATTTT.

At least ten counts were recorded for this clone. The chain joins TRBV29-1 to TRBJ2-7, with 10 bases lining up with TRBD1. The CDR3 extends over 15 amino acids. CDR1 is SQVTM, CDR2 ANQGSEA, per germline. Trimming removed 7 bases from V and 4 bases from J; junction bases left unmatched: 13. The chain's CDR3 is CSARGTGERWYEQYF. The CDR3 DNA sequence: TGCAGCGCCAGGGGGACAGGGGAAAGATGGTACGAGCAGTACTTC.